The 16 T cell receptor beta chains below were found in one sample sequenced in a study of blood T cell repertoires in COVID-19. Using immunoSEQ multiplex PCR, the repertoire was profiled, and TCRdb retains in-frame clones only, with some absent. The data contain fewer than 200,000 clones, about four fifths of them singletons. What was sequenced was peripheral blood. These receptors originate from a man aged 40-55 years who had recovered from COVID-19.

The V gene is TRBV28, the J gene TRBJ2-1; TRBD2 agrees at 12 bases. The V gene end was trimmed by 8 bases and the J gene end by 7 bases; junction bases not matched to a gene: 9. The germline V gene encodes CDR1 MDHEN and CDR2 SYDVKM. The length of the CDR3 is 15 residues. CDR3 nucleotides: TGTGCCAGCGAAATTCTAGCGGGGGGGCCGAATGAGCAGTTCTTC. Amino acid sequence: CASEILAGGPNEQFF.

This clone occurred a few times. The CDR3 DNA reads as TGTGCCAGCAGTTACTCTGGCGGGGCCGAGCAGTACTTC. Its protein is CASSYSGGAEQYF. The chain has TRBV6-5 and TRBJ2-7, with D perhaps TRBD2 (6 bases). This CDR3 region has 13 residues. Per the germline V gene, CDR1 is MNHEY and CDR2 is SVGAGI. Trimming took 0 bases from V and 6 from J, leaving 9 bases between them.

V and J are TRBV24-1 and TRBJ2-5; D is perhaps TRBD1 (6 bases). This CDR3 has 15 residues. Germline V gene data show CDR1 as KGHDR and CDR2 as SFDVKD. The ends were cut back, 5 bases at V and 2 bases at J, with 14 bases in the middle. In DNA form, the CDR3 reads TGTGCCACCAGTGCAGGAGACAGGAGACAAGAGACCCAGTACTTC. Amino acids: CATSAGDRRQETQYF.

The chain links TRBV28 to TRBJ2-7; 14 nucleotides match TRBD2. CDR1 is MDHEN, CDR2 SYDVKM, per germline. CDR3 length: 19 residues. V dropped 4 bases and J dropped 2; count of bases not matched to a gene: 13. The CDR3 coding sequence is TGTGCCAGCAGTTCCGCCGGGACTAGCGGGAGTATGGGTCCCTACGAGCAGTACTTC. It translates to CASSSAGTSGSMGPYEQYF.

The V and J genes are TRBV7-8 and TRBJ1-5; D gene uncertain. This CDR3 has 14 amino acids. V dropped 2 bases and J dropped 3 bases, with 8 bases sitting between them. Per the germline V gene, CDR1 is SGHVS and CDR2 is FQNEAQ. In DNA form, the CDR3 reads TGTGCCAGCAGCTTATACGGTGACAATCAGCCCCAGCATTTT. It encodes CASSLYGDNQPQHF.

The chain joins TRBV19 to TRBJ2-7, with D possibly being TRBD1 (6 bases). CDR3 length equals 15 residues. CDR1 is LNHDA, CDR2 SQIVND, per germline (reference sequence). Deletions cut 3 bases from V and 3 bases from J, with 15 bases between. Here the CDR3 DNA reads TGTGCCAGTAGTATCGCAGGGGTTAGGGGCTACGAGCAGTACTTC. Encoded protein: CASSIAGVRGYEQYF.

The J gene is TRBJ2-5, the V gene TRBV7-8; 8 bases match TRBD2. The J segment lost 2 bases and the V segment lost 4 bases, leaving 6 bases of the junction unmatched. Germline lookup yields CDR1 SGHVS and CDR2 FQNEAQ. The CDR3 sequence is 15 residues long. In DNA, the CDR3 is TGTGCCAGCAGCTCCCAGCGGGGGCCGCAAGAGACCCAGTACTTC. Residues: CASSSQRGPQETQYF.

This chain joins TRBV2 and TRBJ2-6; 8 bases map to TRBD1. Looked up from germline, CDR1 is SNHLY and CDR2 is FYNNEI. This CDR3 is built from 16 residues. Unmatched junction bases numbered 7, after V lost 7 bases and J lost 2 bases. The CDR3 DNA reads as TGTGCCAGCAACTGGGACAGGAAAACTGGGGCCAACGTCCTGACTTTC. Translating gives CASNWDRKTGANVLTF.

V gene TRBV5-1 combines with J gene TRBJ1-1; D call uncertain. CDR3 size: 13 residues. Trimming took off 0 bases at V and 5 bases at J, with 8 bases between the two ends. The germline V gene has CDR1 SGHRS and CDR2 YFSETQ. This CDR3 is CASSLAAGTEAFF. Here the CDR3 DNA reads TGCGCCAGCAGCTTGGCCGCGGGAACTGAAGCTTTCTTT.

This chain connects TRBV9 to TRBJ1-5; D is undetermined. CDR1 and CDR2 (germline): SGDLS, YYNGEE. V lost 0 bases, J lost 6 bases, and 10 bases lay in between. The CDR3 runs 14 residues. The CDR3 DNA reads TGTGCCAGCAGCGTAGCTAGGGAGGGTCAGCCCCAGCATTTT. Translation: CASSVAREGQPQHF. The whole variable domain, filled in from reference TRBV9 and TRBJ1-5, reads DSGVTQTPKHLITATGQRVTLRCSPRSGDLSVYWYQQSLDQGLQFLIQYYNGEERAKGNILERFSAQQFPDLHSELNLSSLELGDSALYFCASSVAREGQPQHFGDGTRLSIL.

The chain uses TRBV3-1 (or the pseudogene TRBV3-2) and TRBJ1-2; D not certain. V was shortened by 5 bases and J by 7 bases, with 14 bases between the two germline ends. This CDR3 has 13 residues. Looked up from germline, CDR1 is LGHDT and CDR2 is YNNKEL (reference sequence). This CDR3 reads CASSRETFLGYTF. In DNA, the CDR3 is TGTGCCAGCAGCAGGGAGACCTTTCTTGGCTACACCTTC.

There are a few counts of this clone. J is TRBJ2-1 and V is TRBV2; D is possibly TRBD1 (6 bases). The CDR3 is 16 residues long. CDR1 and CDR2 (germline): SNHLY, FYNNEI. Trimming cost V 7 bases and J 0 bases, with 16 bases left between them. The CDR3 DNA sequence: TGTGCCAGCAATCTACAGGGTACCCGCTCCTACAATGAGCAGTTCTTC. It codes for CASNLQGTRSYNEQFF.

The CDR3 here is CASSYNHDRAGTDTQYF. CDR3 bases: TGTGCCAGCAGTTATAATCATGACAGGGCCGGCACAGATACGCAGTATTTT. The V and J genes are TRBV2 and TRBJ2-3; TRBD1 aligns across 7 bases. The germline V gene has CDR1 SNHLY and CDR2 FYNNEI. The CDR3 length is 17 residues. V lost 5 bases to trimming and J lost 1 base; unmatched junction nucleotides: 12. Full variable domain (remainder filled in from reference TRBV2 and TRBJ2-3): EPEVTQTPSHQVTQMGQEVILRCVPISNHLYFYWYRQILGQKVEFLVSFYNNEISEKSEIFDDQFSVERPDGSNFTLKIRSTKLEDSAMYFCASSYNHDRAGTDTQYFGPGTRLTVL.

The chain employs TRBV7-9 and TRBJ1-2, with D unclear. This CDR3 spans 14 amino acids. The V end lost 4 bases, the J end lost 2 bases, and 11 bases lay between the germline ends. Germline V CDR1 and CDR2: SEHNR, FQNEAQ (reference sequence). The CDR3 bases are TGTGCCAGCAGCTCAAGAGGCGAAAACTATGGCTACACCTTC. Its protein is CASSSRGENYGYTF.

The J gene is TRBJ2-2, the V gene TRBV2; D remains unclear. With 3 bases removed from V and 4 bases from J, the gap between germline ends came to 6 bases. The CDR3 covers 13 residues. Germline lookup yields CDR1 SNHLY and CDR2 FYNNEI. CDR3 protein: CASSDRSTGELFF. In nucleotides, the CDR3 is TGTGCCAGCAGTGATCGGAGCACCGGGGAGCTGTTTTTT.

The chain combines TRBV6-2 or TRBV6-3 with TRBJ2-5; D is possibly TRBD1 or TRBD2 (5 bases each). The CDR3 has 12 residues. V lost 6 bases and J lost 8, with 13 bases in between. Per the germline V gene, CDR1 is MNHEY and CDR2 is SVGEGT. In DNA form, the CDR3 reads TGTGCCAGCAGCCGGGGCCCACGAACCCAGTACTTC. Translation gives CASSRGPRTQYF.